This entry concerns a single T cell receptor (beta chain). CDR3 size: 14 residues. The germline CDR1 and CDR2 sequences are LGHNA and YSLEER. Around 10 milliliters of peripheral blood were drawn from each donor. This entry belongs to a study of blood T cells in healthy people across ages. A J-beta primer mix and a sample-barcoded 5' primer were used in a second PCR of about 6 to 12 cycles. TCRdb used MiXCR to reprocess the 5' RACE reads, holding one entry per CDR3 protein. The sample lists 780,000 or so distinct CDR3 sequences; 20% to 25% were seen once. These data also featured in a second study, about T cells of mothers and their children. That paper states: Researchers put all of the extracted RNA into cDNA synthesis, using roughly 1.5 ug per 15 ul. Maternal samples each gave over 8 million TCR beta CDR3 reads, and child samples roughly 3 million each. The data showed no persistent microchimeric T cell clones.

The sample was blood. The gene calls are TRBV4-3 and TRBJ2-5; weak D call: TRBD2 (6 bases). The DNA end lines up better with TRBJ2-7; the J call may be wrong. The TCR originated in a boy aged 5 to 17 in good health. The CDR3 spells CASSQGGTRYEQYF. Written as DNA, the CDR3 is TGCGCCAGCAGCCAGGGGGGAACCCGCTACGAGCAGTACTTC.